Sequencing of this T cell receptor beta chain was carried out in a study of T-cell reconstitution after alpha-beta-depleted transplantation in children. Unique molecular identifiers were incorporated when the TCRbeta library was constructed. MiXCR, applied by TCRdb to the PCR reads, yields one record per CDR3 protein. The repertoire includes fewer than 250,000 distinct CDR3 sequences, 17% of them detected once, and about 41% sits in the top ten. V was clipped by 3 bases and J by 4 bases, with 9 bases between them. The CDR3 length is 12 residues. Germline V lookup: CDR1 DFQATT, CDR2 SNEGSKA (reference sequence). Regarding the study as a whole: Newly produced T cells mostly accounted for T-cell counts and diversity one year post-transplant. Where some patients showed high TCRbeta diversity at day 60, it came from recipient T cells and thymic progenitors that had survived.

With regard to this clonotype: Its target is not known.

The rearrangement joins TRBV20-1 to TRBJ1-2; no clear D gene. The input for sequencing was PBMCs, mostly from graft donor cells, taken 360 days after TCRalphabeta/CD19-depleted stem cell transplant. The clonotype originates from a male patient under 10 years old who had a stem cell transplant for acute lymphoblastic leukemia, so the T cells may come from the graft donor. CDR3 loop: CSASDQSYGYTF. CDR3 bases: TGCAGTGCTAGCGACCAGAGCTATGGCTACACCTTC.